Listed below are T cell receptor beta chains from one sample, sequenced in a study of shared clonotypes between healthy human individuals. Sequenced by immunoSEQ multiplex PCR; TCRdb stores in-frame clones only, minus some. The table shows under 2,000,000 clones, with less than 95% occurring only once. Sequenced: naive CD8+ T cells sorted from blood. Receptors originate from a young man in good health. The CDR3 runs from the conserved cysteine through the conserved F or W.

TRBJ2-1 TRBV10-2 CASSEVGGSYNEQFF
TRBJ1-2 TRBV13 CASSLGRDRGVSSNYGYTF
TRBJ2-7 TRBV7-9 CASSLGLAGANSYEQYF
TRBJ1-1 TRBV4-1 CASSPVGGSSTEAFF
TRBJ2-7 TRBV4-1 CASSHLTGGYEQYF
TRBJ1-5 TRBV4-1 CASSQDTGGNQPQHF
TRBJ2-1 TRBV6-1 CASSVGTASYNEQFF
TRBJ1-1 TRBV7-8 CASSLRGTGIGTEAFF
TRBJ2-5 TRBV5-6 CASSLARETQYF
TRBJ2-7 TRBV7-2 CASSSTRLAEGPYEQYF
TRBJ2-7 TRBV14 CASSHVAGYEQYF
TRBJ1-6 TRBV6-5 CASSPISSSPLHF
TRBJ1-3 TRBV14 CASSPYSGNTIYF
TRBJ2-2 TRBV6-6 CASSYFIAGELFF
TRBJ1-1 TRBV11-2 CASTQVFEAFF
TRBJ2-7 TRBV27 CASSRTATYEQYF
TRBJ1-2 TRBV29-1 CSVEGPHGNYGYTF
TRBJ1-4 TRBV7-9 CASSLVVGATNEKLFF
TRBJ2-7 TRBV5-6 CASSLGPDRFYEQYF
TRBJ1-6 TRBV30 CAWSLTGGFSPLHF
TRBJ2-7 TRBV11-2 CASDRGNEQYF
TRBJ2-7 TRBV7-9 CASSLAPGLAVEYEQYF
TRBJ2-7 TRBV5-6 CASSLGASGVAYEQYF
TRBJ1-1 TRBV30 CAWSVGNQAFF
TRBJ1-1 TRBV30 CAWIDRGYTEAFF
TRBJ1-6 TRBV7-9 CASILGTPHSPLHF
TRBJ2-3 TRBV9 CASAVGGDTDTQYF
TRBJ1-3 TRBV7-6 CASSPGTGGNTIYF
TRBJ2-1 TRBV2 CAREGAREHEQFF
TRBJ2-7 TRBV19 CASSTREGYEQYF
TRBJ2-5 TRBV11-2 CASSLGRLARETQYF
TRBJ2-7 TRBV19 CASSKDRDRREQYF
TRBJ1-1 TRBV30 CAWTFGQAYTEAFF
TRBJ1-5 TRBV30 CASQYSNQPQHF
TRBJ2-5 TRBV7-9 CASSPQRAPETQYF
TRBJ2-2 TRBV4-3 CASRGGTSTGELFF
TRBJ2-5 TRBV5-1 CASSLAVNYQETQYF
TRBJ2-7 TRBV12-5 CASGLVAGLSYEQYF
TRBJ1-3 TRBV2 CASTEDGNSGNTIYF
TRBJ2-7 TRBV4-1 CASSQVGIYEQYF
TRBJ2-2 TRBV13 CASSLTTGELFF
TRBJ2-7 TRBV27 CASSFGQKPYEQYF
TRBJ1-5 TRBV2 CASSERTAYSNQPQHF
TRBJ2-5 TRBV7-8 CASSARTGSGETQYF
TRBJ2-3 TRBV7-9 CASSLGTASGTDTQYF
TRBJ2-7 TRBV7-2 CASSWGTIHSYEQYF
TRBJ2-1 TRBV7-9 CASSPFEGGTDNEQFF
TRBJ2-2 TRBV28 CASSSSWGGELFF
TRBJ2-5 TRBV7-6 CASSSWTRETQYF